What follows are 18 T cell receptor beta chains derived from one specimen sequenced in a study of CXCR3-negative and CXCR3-positive naive CD8 T cells. The TRB libraries of cDNA were built by UMI-labeled 5' RACE. Reanalyzing the 5' RACE reads, TCRdb keeps one entry per CDR3 protein, without DNA. In all, the sample yields roughly 8,000 distinct CDR3 sequences. Sample: naive CXCR3- CD8+ T cells from blood. Subset here: CD45RO-CCR7+CD27+CD95- naive CD8+ T cells lacking CXCR3 (TNR3-). These receptors were collected from a human donor in good health. Some clones in this sample may be carry-over from other donors' samples.

The genes are TRBV29-1 and TRBJ2-7; TCRdb's D gene call, TRBD2, goes unchecked for lack of DNA. The CDR3 spans 14 residues. Germline CDR1 is SQVTM and CDR2 is ANQGSEA. CDR3 amino acids: CSVEVGRNSYEQYF.

Its frequency marks this clonotype as medium-sized. The V call is TRBV29-1, the J call TRBJ2-3; TCRdb gives TRBD2 as the D gene, but with no DNA this cannot be confirmed. CDR1 is SQVTM, CDR2 ANQGSEA, per germline. The length of the CDR3 is 16 residues. CDR3 in amino acids: CSVDGQREGQVDTQYF.

The chain links TRBV4-1 to TRBJ2-5; with no DNA, the TCRdb D assignment of TRBD2 cannot be verified. Germline CDR1 MGHRA, CDR2 YSYEKL. CDR3 length: 14 residues. This chain's CDR3 is CASSHPGLAETQYF.

The genes are TRBV5-1 and TRBJ2-3; TCRdb's D gene call, TRBD1, goes unchecked for lack of DNA. The CDR3 consists of 16 residues. Germline CDR1 is SGHRS and CDR2 is YFSETQ. The CDR3 is CASSYWAPTSTDTQYF.

The chain has TRBV7-9 and TRBJ2-1; the D gene TCRdb calls, TRBD2, cannot be checked with no DNA. The CDR3 runs to 16 residues. CDR1 is SEHNR and CDR2 is FQNEAQ in the germline V gene (reference sequence). This CDR3 is CASSPATSGRFYEQFF.

The chain uses TRBV29-1 and TRBJ2-5; as DNA is missing, the TRBD2 call by TCRdb cannot be tested. The CDR3 sequence is 14 residues long. Germline CDR1 SQVTM, CDR2 ANQGSEA. The CDR3: CSVELADLQETQYF.

The chain's CDR3 is CASSGGGNEQFF. The chain has TRBV25-1 and TRBJ2-1; TCRdb proposes TRBD1, but this gene call is untestable without DNA. The V gene's germline CDR1 is MGHDK and CDR2 SYGVNS. The CDR3 runs to 12 residues. Filled out from reference TRBV25-1 and TRBJ2-1, the complete variable domain reads EADIYQTPRYLVIGTGKKITLECSQTMGHDKMYWYQQDPGMELHLIHYSYGVNSTEKGDLSSESTVSRIRTEHFPLTLESARPSHTSQYLCASSGGGNEQFFGPGTRLTVL.

This clonotype shows up as medium-sized by frequency. V gene TRBV29-1 combines with J gene TRBJ2-1; TCRdb indicates TRBD1, and absent DNA this call remains unverified. Germline V lookup: CDR1 SQVTM, CDR2 ANQGSEA. CDR3 length: 13 amino acids. Here the CDR3 reads CSVLTGSYNEQFF.

By frequency, this clonotype registers medium-sized (0.01 to 0.1%). The rearrangement uses TRBV3-1 and TRBJ2-2; TCRdb names TRBD2, which stays unverified in the absence of DNA. Germline-derived CDR1 and CDR2 are LGHDT and YNNKEL (reference sequence). The CDR3 spans 17 residues. CDR3: CASSLWTSGMRTGELFF.

This clonotype is identified as medium-sized from frequency. V usage is TRBV5-1 and J usage is TRBJ2-1; there is no DNA to check the TCRdb D call of TRBD1. In germline, CDR1 is SGHRS, CDR2 YFSETQ. The CDR3 runs to 12 residues. The CDR3 spells CASSDDSNEQFF.

In terms of frequency, this clonotype is medium-sized. The chain carries TRBV29-1 and TRBJ1-1; TCRdb's D call of TRBD1 is untestable without DNA. Germline V gene sequence: CDR1 SQVTM, CDR2 ANQGSEA. The CDR3 is made up of 14 amino acids. Here the CDR3 reads CSALGEAALSEAFF.

CDR3 amino acids: CASSQADDSYEQYF. The V call is TRBV4-1, the J call TRBJ2-7; TCRdb lists TRBD1, though no DNA is available to test this call. The CDR3 has 14 amino acids. Germline assignment: CDR1 MGHRA and CDR2 YSYEKL.

This clonotype counts as large by frequency. The chain joins TRBV3-1 to TRBJ2-3; TCRdb gives TRBD2 as the D gene, but with no DNA this cannot be confirmed. There are 16 residues in the CDR3. The germline CDR1 and CDR2 sequences are LGHDT and YNNKEL (reference sequence). CDR3 amino acids: CASSLGLADYTDTQYF.

The rearrangement uses TRBV6-2 or TRBV6-3 and TRBJ2-1. Germline V gives CDR1 MNHEY, CDR2 SVGEGT. The length of the CDR3 is 14 residues. CDR3 protein: CASRTNEKYDEQFF.

V and J are TRBV19 and TRBJ2-2; absent DNA, TCRdb's TRBD2 call cannot be checked. This CDR3 has 18 amino acids. CDR1 and CDR2 (germline): LNHDA, SQIVND (reference sequence). The chain's CDR3 is CASSPWTSGLPGTGELFF.

This rearrangement joins TRBV19 to TRBJ2-1; TCRdb picks TRBD2, but there is no DNA to check that call. Germline assignment: CDR1 LNHDA and CDR2 SQIVND (reference sequence). The CDR3 extends over 14 amino acids. CDR3 residues: CASSIGVGDNEQFF.

The chain has TRBV18 and TRBJ1-1; lacking DNA, the TRBD1 call made by TCRdb goes unchecked. Germline-derived CDR1 and CDR2 are KGHSH and LQKENI. This CDR3 spans 17 amino acids. The CDR3 is CASSPSTLQGGNTEAFF.

This clonotype registers medium-sized by frequency. The chain uses TRBV11-2 and TRBJ2-7; lacking DNA, the TRBD2 call made by TCRdb goes unchecked. The V gene's germline CDR1 is SGHAT and CDR2 FQNNGV. The CDR3 length is 13 residues. CDR3: CASSLKDSGEQYF.